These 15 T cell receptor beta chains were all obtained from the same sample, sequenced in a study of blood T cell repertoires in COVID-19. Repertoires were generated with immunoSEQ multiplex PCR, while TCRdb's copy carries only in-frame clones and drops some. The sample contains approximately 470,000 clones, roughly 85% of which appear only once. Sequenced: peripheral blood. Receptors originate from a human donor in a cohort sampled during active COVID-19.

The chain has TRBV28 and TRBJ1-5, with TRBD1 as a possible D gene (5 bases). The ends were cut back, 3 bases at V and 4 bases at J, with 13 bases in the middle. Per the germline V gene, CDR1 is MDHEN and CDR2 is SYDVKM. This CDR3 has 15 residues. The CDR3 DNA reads TGTGCCAGCAGTTTGTTCAGGGTGAGGAATCAGCCCCAGCATTTT. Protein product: CASSLFRVRNQPQHF.

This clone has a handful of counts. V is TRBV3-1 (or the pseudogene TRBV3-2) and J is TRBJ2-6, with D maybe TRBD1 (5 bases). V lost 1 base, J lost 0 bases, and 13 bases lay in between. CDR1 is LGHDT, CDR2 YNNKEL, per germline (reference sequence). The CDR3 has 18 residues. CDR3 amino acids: CASSQGAGFYSGANVLTF. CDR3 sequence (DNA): TGTGCCAGCAGCCAAGGGGCAGGGTTCTACTCTGGGGCCAACGTCCTGACTTTC.

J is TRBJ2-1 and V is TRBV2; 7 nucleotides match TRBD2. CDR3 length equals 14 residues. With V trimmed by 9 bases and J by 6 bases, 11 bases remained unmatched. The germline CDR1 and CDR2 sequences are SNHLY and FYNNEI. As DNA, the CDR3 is TGTGCCAGGGGAGCGGGAACTAGCCCCAATGAGCAGTTCTTC. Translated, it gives CARGAGTSPNEQFF.

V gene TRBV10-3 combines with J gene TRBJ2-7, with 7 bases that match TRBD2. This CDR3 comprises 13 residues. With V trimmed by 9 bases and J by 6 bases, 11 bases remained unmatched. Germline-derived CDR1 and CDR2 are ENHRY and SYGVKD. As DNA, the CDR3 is TGTGCCATACAGACTAGCTCATACGTCGAGCAGTACTTC. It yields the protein CAIQTSSYVEQYF.

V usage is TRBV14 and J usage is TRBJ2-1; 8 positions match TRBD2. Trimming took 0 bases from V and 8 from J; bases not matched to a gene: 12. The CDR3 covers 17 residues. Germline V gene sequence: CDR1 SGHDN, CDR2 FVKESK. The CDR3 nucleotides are TGTGCCAGCAGCCAAGATACAAGGGCTAGCGGGCGGGATGAGCAGTTCTTC. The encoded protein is CASSQDTRASGRDEQFF.

The CDR3 here is CASSIRQGTDTQYF. The CDR3 nucleotides read TGTGCCAGCAGCATCCGACAGGGCACAGATACGCAGTATTTT. This chain connects TRBV9 to TRBJ2-3; maybe TRBD1 (6 bases). Trimming pared 4 bases from V and 1 base from J, leaving 10 bases between. The CDR3 is 14 amino acids. CDR1 SGDLS and CDR2 YYNGEE come from the germline V gene.

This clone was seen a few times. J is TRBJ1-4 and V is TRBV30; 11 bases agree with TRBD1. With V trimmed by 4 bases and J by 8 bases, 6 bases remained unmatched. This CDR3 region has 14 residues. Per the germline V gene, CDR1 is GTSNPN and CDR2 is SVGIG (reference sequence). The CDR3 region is CAWTGQGEGEKLFF. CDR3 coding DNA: TGTGCCTGGACGGGACAGGGGGAGGGCGAAAAACTGTTTTTT.

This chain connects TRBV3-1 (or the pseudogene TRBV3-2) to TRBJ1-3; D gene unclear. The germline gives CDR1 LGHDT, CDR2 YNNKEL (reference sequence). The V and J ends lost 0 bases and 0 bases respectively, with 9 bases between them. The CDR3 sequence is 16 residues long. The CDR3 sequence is CASSQDHLSSGNTIYF. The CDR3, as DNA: TGTGCCAGCAGCCAAGATCACCTAAGCTCTGGAAACACCATATATTTT.

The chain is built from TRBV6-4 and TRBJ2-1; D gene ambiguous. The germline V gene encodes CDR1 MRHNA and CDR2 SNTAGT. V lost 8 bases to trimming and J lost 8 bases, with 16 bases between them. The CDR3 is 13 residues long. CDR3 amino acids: CASAISSVHEQFF. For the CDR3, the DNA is TGTGCCAGCGCTATCTCCTCTGTCCATGAGCAGTTCTTC.

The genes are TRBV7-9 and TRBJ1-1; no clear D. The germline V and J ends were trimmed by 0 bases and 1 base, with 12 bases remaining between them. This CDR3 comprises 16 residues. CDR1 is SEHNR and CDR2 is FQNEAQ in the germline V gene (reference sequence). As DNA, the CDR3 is TGTGCCAGCAGCTTAGCGCTAGGTGAGGGGAACACTGAAGCTTTCTTT. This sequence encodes CASSLALGEGNTEAFF. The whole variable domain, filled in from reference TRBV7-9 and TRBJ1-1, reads DTGVSQNPRHKITKRGQNVTFRCDPISEHNRLYWYRQTLGQGPEFLTYFQNEAQLEKSRLLSDRFSAERPKGSFSTLEIQRTEQGDSAMYLCASSLALGEGNTEAFFGQGTRLTVV.

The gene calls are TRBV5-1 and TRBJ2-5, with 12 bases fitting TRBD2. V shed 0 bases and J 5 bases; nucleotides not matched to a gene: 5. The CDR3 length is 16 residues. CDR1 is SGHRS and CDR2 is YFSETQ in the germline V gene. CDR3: CASSLVGTSGLETQYF. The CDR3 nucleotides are TGCGCCAGCAGCTTGGTAGGGACTAGCGGGTTGGAGACCCAGTACTTC.

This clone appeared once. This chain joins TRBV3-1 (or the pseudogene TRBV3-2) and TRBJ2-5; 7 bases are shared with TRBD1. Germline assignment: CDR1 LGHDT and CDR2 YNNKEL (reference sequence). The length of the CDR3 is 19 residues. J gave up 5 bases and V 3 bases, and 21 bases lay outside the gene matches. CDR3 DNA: TGTGCCAGCAGCCAGCTGACAGGGTTGGCCGGGTATGGAGAGGAGACCCAGTACTTC. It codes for CASSQLTGLAGYGEETQYF.

The CDR3 DNA is TGTGCCAGCAGTGGGGCTAGCGGGAGTTACGAGCAGTACTTC. It translates to CASSGASGSYEQYF. The genes are TRBV2 and TRBJ2-7; 10 bases line up with TRBD2. Trimming cost V 4 bases and J 4 bases; bases outside gene matches: 4. Germline assignment: CDR1 SNHLY and CDR2 FYNNEI. CDR3 size: 14 residues.

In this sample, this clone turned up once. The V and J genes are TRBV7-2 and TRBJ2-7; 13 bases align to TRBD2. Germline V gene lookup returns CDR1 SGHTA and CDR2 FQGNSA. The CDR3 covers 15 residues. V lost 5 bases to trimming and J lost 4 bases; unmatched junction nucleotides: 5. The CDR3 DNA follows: TGTGCCAGCAGCCGGACTAGCGGGAGTCAGTACGAGCAGTACTTC. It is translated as CASSRTSGSQYEQYF.

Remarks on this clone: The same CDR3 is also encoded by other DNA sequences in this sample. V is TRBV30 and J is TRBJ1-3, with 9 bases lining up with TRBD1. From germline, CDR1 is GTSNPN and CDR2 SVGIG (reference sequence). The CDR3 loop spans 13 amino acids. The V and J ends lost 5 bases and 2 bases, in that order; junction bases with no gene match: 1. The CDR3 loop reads CAWGQGPGNTIYF. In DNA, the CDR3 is TGTGCCTGGGGACAGGGGCCTGGAAACACCATATATTTT.